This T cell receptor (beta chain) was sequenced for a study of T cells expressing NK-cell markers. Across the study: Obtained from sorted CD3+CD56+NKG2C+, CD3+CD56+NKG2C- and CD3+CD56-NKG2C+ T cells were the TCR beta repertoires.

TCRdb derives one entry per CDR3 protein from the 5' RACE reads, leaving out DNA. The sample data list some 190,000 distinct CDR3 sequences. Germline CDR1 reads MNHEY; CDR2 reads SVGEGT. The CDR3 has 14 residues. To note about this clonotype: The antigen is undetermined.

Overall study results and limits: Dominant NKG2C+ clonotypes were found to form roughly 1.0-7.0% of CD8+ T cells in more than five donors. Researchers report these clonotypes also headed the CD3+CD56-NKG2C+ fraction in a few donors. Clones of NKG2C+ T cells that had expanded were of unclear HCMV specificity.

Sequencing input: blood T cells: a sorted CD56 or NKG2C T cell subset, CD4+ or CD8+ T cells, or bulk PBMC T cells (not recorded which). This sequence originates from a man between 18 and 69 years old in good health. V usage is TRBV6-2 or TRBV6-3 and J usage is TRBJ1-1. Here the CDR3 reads CASIQAVMNTEAFF.